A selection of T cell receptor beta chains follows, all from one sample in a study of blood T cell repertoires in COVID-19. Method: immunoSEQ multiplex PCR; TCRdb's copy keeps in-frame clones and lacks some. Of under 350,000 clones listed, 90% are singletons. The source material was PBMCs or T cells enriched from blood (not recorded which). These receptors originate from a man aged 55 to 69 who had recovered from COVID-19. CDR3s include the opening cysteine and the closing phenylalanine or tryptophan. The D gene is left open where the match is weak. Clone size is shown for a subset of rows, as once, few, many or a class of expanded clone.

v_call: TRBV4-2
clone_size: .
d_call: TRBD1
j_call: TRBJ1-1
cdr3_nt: TGTGCCAGCAGCCAAGCTACGGGACAGGGGGCGACCCGTGAAGCTTTCTTT
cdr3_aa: CASSQATGQGATREAFF

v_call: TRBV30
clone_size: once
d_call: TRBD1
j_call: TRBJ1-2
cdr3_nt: TGTGCCTGGAGCCCGGGACAGTATGGCTACACCTTC
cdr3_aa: CAWSPGQYGYTF

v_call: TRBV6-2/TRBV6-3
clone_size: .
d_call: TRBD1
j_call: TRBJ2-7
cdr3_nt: TGTGCCAGCAGTTACCCCCTCGACAGGGACCCCCCCTACGAGCAGTACTTC
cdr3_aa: CASSYPLDRDPPYEQYF

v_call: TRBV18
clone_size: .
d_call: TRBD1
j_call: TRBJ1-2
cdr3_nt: TGTGCCAGCTCACGGGACAGGGTAGGTTTCGCCTACACCTTC
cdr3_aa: CASSRDRVGFAYTF

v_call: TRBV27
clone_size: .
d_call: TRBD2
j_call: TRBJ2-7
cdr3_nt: TGTGCCAGCAGTAACCTAGCGGGAGAGCAGTACTTC
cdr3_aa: CASSNLAGEQYF

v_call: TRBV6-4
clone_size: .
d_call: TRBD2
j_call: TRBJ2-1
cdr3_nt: TGTGCCAGCAGTGCGGTAGCGGGAGGGTGGAATGAGCAGTTCTTC
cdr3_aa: CASSAVAGGWNEQFF

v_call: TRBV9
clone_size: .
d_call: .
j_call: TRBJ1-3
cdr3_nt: TGTGCCAGCAGCGTATCGGACAAATCTGGAAACACCATATATTTT
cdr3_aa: CASSVSDKSGNTIYF

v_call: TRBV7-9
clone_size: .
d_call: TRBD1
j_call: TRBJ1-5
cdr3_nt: TGTGCCAGCAGCGCCGGGACAGGGACTTTTCAGCCCCAGCATTTT
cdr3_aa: CASSAGTGTFQPQHF

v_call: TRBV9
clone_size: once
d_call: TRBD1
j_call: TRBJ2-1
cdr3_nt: TGTGCCAGCAGCGAGACAGGGGGGACCTACAATGAGCAGTTCTTC
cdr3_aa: CASSETGGTYNEQFF

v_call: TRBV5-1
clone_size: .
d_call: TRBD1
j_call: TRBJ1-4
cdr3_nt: TGCGCCAGCAGTTTCGGACAGGGGGCTCAAAAACTGTTTTTT
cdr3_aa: CASSFGQGAQKLFF

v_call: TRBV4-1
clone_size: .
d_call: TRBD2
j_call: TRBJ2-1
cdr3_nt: TGCGCCAGCAGGGTGACTAGCGGGAGTTTAGATGAGCAGTTCTTC
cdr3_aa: CASRVTSGSLDEQFF

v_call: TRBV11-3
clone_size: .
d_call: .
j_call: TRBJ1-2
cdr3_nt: TGTGCCAGCAGCTTAGGGTTCCGGGACTATGGCTACACCTTC
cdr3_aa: CASSLGFRDYGYTF

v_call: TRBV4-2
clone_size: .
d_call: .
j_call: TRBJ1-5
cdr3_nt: TGTGCCAGCAGCCAAGGGGAGGGTAGCAATCAGCCCCAGCATTTT
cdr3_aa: CASSQGEGSNQPQHF

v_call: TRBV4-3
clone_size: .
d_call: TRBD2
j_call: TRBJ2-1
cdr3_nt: TGCGCCAGCAGCCAAGCCCGGACTAGCGGGGGCCAAGGCTCCTACAATGAGCAGTTCTTC
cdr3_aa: CASSQARTSGGQGSYNEQFF